Given below is one T cell receptor beta chain in context. The target antigen is unknown. This table comes from immunoSEQ multiplex PCR, and its TCRdb copy is limited to in-frame clones, with some not included. The repertoire includes around 2,000,000 clones, 85% to 95% of them detected once, and 1.5% to 2% sits in the top ten. These data belong to a study of shared clonotypes between healthy human individuals. Study in general: There were three CD4 naive, three CD4 memory, two CD8 naive and one CD8 memory plates per donor.

Terminally differentiated effector memory CD45RA+ cells were excluded from the naive CD8 cells, which were CD45RO-negative and positively selected for CCR7. Findings and limits, study-wide: Larger richness was generally estimated for naive than memory subsets. Clonotype sharing among donors was thought likely to change with sequencing depth.

Per germline, CDR1 SGHTA and CDR2 FQGNSA. There are 16 residues in the CDR3. V lost 1 base, J lost 0 bases, and 13 bases lay in between. This chain joins TRBV7-2 and TRBJ2-7, with TRBD1 as a possible D gene (6 bases). Sequenced sample: naive CD8+ T cells from PBMCs. This clonotype was sampled from a man between 18 and 29 years old in good health. Some clones in this sample may be carry-over from other donors' samples. The CDR3 nucleotides read TGTGCCAGCAGCTTAGAGGACAGTCCCTACTCCTACGAGCAGTACTTC. It specifies CASSLEDSPYSYEQYF.